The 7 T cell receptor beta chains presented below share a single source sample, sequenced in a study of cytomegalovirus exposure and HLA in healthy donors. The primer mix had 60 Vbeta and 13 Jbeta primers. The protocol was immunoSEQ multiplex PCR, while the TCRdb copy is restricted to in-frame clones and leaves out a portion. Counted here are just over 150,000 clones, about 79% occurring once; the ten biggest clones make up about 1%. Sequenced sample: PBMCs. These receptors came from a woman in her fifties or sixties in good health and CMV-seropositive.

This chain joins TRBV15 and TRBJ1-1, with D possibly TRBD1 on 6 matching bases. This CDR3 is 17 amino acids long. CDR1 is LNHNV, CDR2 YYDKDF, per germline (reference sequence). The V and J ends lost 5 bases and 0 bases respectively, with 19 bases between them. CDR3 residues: CATSGPGTKGVNTEAFF. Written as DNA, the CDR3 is TGTGCCACCAGCGGTCCCGGGACTAAGGGGGTGAACACTGAAGCTTTCTTT.

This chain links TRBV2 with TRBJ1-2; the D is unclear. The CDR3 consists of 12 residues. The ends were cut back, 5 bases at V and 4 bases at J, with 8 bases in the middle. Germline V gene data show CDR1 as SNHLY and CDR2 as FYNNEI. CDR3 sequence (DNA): TGTGCCAGCAGTAACGGAGGCTATGGCTACACCTTC. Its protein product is CASSNGGYGYTF.

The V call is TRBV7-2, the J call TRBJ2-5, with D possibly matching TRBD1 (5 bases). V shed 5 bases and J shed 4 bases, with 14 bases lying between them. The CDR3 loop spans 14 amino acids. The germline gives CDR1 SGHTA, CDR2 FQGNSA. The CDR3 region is CASSQGTLRETQYF. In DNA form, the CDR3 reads TGTGCCAGCAGCCAGGGAACATTGCGAGAGACCCAGTACTTC. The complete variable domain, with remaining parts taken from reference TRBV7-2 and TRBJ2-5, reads GAGVSQSPSNKVTEKGKDVELRCDPISGHTALYWYRQSLGQGLEFLIYFQGNSAPDKSGLPSDRFSAERTGGSVSTLTIQRTQQEDSAVYLCASSQGTLRETQYFGPGTRLLVL.

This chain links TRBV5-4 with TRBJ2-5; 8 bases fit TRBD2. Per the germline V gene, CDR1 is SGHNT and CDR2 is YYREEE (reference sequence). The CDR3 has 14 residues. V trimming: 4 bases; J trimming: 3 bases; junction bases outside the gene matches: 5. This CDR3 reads CASSHSGEEETQYF. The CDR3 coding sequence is TGTGCCAGCAGCCATAGCGGGGAGGAAGAGACCCAGTACTTC.

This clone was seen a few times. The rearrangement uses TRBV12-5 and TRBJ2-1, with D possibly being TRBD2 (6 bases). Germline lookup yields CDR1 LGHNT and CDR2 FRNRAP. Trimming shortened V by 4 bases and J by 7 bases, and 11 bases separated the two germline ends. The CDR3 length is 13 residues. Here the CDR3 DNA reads TGTGCTAGTGGTTCCGCAGGGAGGAATGAGCAGTTCTTC. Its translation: CASGSAGRNEQFF.

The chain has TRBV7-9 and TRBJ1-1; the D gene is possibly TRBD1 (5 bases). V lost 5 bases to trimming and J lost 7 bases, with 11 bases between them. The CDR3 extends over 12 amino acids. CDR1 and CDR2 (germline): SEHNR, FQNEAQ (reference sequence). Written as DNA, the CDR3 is TGTGCCAGCAGCCTAAGGCAGGGTGAAGCTTTCTTT. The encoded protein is CASSLRQGEAFF. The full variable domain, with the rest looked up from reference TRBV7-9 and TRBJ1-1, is DTGVSQNPRHKITKRGQNVTFRCDPISEHNRLYWYRQTLGQGPEFLTYFQNEAQLEKSRLLSDRFSAERPKGSFSTLEIQRTEQGDSAMYLCASSLRQGEAFFGQGTRLTVV.

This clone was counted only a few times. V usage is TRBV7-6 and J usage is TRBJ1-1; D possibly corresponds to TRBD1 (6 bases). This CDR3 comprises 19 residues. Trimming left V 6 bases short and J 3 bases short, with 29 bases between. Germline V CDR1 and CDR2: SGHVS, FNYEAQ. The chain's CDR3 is CASSFYPSDTPQGYTEAFF. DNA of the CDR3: TGTGCCAGCAGTTTCTATCCCTCAGATACTCCACAGGGCTACACTGAAGCTTTCTTT.